A single sample is the source of the 6 T cell receptor beta chains below, sequenced in a study of CD8 T cells in Susac syndrome. The RNA, about 0.45 to 1 ug, was put through reverse transcription using random hexamers. Each CDR3 protein is one row after TCRdb ran MiXCR on the immunoSEQ multiplex PCR reads. The sample shows roughly 200,000 distinct CDR3 sequences, roughly 94% of them seen only once. Sequencing used CD4+ T cells from PBMCs. These receptors originate from a human donor with multiple sclerosis.

V gene TRBV6-1 combines with J gene TRBJ2-5; TRBD1 agrees at 10 bases. Germline trimming cut 4 bases from V and 4 bases from J; bases unmatched to any gene: 3. There are 14 residues in the CDR3. Germline V lookup: CDR1 MNHNS, CDR2 SASEGT. CDR3 DNA: TGTGCCAGCAGTGGGGACAGGGGTGGAGAGACCCAGTACTTC. Its protein product is CASSGDRGGETQYF.

This chain links TRBV30 with TRBJ1-2; D not resolved. V lost 1 base to trimming and J lost 4 bases, with 13 bases between them. CDR1 and CDR2 (germline): GTSNPN, SVGIG (reference sequence). The CDR3 extends over 14 amino acids. This CDR3 reads CAWSAPGDAYGYTF. The CDR3 coding sequence is TGTGCCTGGAGTGCGCCCGGAGACGCCTATGGCTACACCTTC.

The chain carries TRBV11-2 and TRBJ2-3; D is perhaps TRBD2 (5 bases). Germline-derived CDR1 and CDR2 are SGHAT and FQNNGV. Trimming pared 8 bases from V and 9 bases from J, leaving 18 bases between. The CDR3 consists of 13 residues. The CDR3 reads CASGSSNSGTQYF. In DNA, the CDR3 is TGTGCCAGCGGTTCCTCGAACTCGGGGACGCAGTATTTT.

This clonotype appeared a single time. The chain carries TRBV4-1 and TRBJ2-7; D remains unclear. Trimming left V 1 base short and J 8 bases short, with 9 bases between. This CDR3 is built from 12 residues. CDR1 MGHRA and CDR2 YSYEKL come from the germline V gene. The CDR3: CASSQVEEKQYF. The CDR3 region has the DNA TGCGCCAGCAGCCAAGTCGAGGAGAAGCAGTACTTC.

This rearrangement joins TRBV9 to TRBJ2-1; unclear D gene. CDR3 length: 12 amino acids. Trimming took 2 bases from V and 7 from J, leaving 7 bases between them. CDR1 and CDR2 from the germline V gene are SGDLS and YYNGEE. CDR3 sequence (DNA): TGTGCCAGCAGCGTCCGAGAGAATGAGCAGTTCTTC. Translated: CASSVRENEQFF.

The rearrangement uses TRBV25-1 and TRBJ2-5; D may be TRBD2 (5 bases). V was clipped by 4 bases and J by 1 base, with 10 bases between them. Germline V gives CDR1 MGHDK, CDR2 SYGVNS. This CDR3 is built from 14 residues. CDR3 loop: CASSVIGVQETQYF. The CDR3 DNA follows: TGTGCCAGCAGTGTGATCGGGGTCCAAGAGACCCAGTACTTC.